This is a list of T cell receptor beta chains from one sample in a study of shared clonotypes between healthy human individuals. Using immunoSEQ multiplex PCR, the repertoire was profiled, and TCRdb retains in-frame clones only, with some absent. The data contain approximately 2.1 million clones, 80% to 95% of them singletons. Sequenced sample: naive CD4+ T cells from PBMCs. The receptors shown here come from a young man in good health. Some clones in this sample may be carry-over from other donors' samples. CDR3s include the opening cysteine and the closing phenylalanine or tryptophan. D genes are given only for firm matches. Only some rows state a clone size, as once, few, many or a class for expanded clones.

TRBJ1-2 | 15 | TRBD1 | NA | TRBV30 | CAWSIPGQGIYGYTF | TGTGCCTGGAGTATTCCGGGACAGGGTATTTATGGCTACACCTTC
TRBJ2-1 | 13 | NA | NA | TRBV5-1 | CASSLGEYNEQFF | TGCGCCAGCAGCTTGGGCGAGTACAATGAGCAGTTCTTC
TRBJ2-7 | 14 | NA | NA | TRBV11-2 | CASSFPGLTYEQYF | TGTGCCAGCAGCTTTCCCGGTCTTACCTACGAGCAGTACTTC
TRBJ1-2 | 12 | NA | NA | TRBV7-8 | CASSLVYDGYTF | TGTGCCAGCAGCTTAGTCTATGATGGCTACACCTTC
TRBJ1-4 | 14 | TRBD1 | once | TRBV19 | CASTPTGVYEKLFF | TGTGCCAGTACCCCGACAGGGGTCTATGAAAAACTGTTTTTT
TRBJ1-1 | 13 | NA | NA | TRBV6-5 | CASSFRQNTEAFF | TGTGCCAGCAGTTTCCGACAGAACACTGAAGCTTTCTTT
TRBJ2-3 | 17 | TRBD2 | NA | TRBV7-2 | CASSIMPSGRANDTQYF | TGTGCCAGCAGCATAATGCCCAGCGGGAGGGCCAATGATACGCAGTATTTT
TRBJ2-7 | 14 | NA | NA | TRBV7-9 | CATSSLGSGYEQYF | TGTGCCACTTCTTCCTTGGGGTCGGGCTACGAGCAGTACTTC
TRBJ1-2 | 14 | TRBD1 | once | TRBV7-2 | CASSLGQGAYGYTF | TGTGCCAGCAGCTTAGGACAGGGGGCCTATGGCTACACCTTC
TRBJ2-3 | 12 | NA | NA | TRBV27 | CASSLSGDTQYF | TGTGCCAGCAGTTTATCGGGTGATACGCAGTATTTT
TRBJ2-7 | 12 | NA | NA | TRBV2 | CASTQFGPHAYF | TGTGCCAGCACCCAGTTTGGACCCCATGCGTACTTC
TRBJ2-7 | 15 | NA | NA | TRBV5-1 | CASSTTGTLDYEQYF | TGCGCCAGCAGCACAACCGGGACCCTAGACTACGAGCAGTACTTC
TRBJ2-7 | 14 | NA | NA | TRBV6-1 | CASSSQGLGYEQYF | TGTGCCAGCAGTTCGCAGGGGTTGGGTTACGAGCAGTACTTC
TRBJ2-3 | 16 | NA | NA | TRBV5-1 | CASSLAASRGTDTQYF | TGCGCCAGCAGCTTGGCGGCTAGCAGAGGCACAGATACGCAGTATTTT
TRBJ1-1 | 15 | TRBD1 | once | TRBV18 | CASSQTQTGTAEAFF | TGTGCCAGCTCCCAAACACAGACAGGGACGGCTGAAGCTTTCTTT
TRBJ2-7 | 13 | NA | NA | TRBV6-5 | CASTQQQGWEQYF | TGTGCCAGCACCCAACAACAGGGTTGGGAGCAGTACTTC
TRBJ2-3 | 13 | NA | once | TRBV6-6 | CASSYGTGDTQYF | TGTGCCAGCAGTTACGGTACGGGAGATACGCAGTATTTT
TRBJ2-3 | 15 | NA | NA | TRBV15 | CATSRKSWGTDTQYF | TGTGCCACCAGCAGAAAGTCATGGGGCACAGATACGCAGTATTTT
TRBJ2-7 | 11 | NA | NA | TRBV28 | CASSRGYEQYF | TGTGCCAGCAGTAGGGGCTACGAGCAGTACTTC
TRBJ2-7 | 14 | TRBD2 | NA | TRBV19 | CASVEGLAEYEQYF | TGTGCCAGTGTTGAGGGACTAGCGGAGTACGAGCAGTACTTC
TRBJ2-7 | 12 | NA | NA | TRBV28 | CASRRTGSEQYF | TGTGCCAGCAGGCGTACAGGGAGCGAGCAGTACTTC
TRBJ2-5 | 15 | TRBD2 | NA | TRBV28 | CASRGGGLGRETQYF | TGTGCCAGCAGGGGTGGGGGACTAGGGCGTGAGACCCAGTACTTC
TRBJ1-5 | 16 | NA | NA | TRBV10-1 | CASSGGGSTGRQPQHF | TGCGCCAGCAGTGGTGGGGGATCGACCGGCCGTCAGCCCCAGCATTTT
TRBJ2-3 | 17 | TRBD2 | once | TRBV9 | CASSVGTSGSLTDTQYF | TGTGCCAGCAGCGTAGGAACTAGCGGTTCCCTCACAGATACGCAGTATTTT
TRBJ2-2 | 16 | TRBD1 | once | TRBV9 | CASSVASAGGTGELFF | TGTGCCAGCAGCGTAGCATCGGCAGGGGGAACCGGGGAGCTGTTTTTT
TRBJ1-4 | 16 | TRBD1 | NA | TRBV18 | CASSPNSRQGGEKLFF | TGTGCCAGCTCACCCAATTCCAGACAGGGCGGTGAAAAACTGTTTTTT
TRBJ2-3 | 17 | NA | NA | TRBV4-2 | CASSQVPTAGSTDTQYF | TGTGCCAGCAGCCAAGTCCCCACGGCGGGAAGCACAGATACGCAGTATTTT
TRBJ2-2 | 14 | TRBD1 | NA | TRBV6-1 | CASRPGQGNGELFF | TGTGCCAGCAGGCCGGGACAGGGAAACGGGGAGCTGTTTTTT
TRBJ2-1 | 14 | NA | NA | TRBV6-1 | CASSVPGHNFEQFF | TGTGCCAGCAGTGTACCGGGACACAATTTTGAGCAGTTCTTC
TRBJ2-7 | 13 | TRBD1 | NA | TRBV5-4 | CASSPPGQREQYF | TGTGCCAGCAGCCCACCGGGACAGCGGGAGCAGTACTTC
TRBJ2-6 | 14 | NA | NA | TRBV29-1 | CSVLQGAGANVLTF | TGCAGCGTCCTCCAGGGAGCTGGGGCCAACGTCCTGACTTTC
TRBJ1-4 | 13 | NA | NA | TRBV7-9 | CASSPRRLEKLFF | TGTGCCAGCAGCCCCCGTCGACTTGAAAAACTGTTTTTT
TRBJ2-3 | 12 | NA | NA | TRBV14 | CASSRRTDTQYF | TGTGCCAGCAGCCGACGCACAGATACGCAGTATTTT
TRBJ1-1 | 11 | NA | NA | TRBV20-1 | CSAPRGTEAFF | TGCAGTGCCCCAAGGGGCACTGAAGCTTTCTTT
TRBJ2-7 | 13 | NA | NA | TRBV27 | CASSYTTSYEQYF | TGTGCCAGCAGTTACACTACCTCCTACGAGCAGTACTTC
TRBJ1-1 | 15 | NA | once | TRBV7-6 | CASSFIEGPNTEAFF | TGTGCCAGCAGCTTTATCGAGGGACCGAACACTGAAGCTTTCTTT
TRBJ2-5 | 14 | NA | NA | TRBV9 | CASSLLGQGETQYF | TGTGCCAGCAGCCTCTTAGGGCAGGGGGAGACCCAGTACTTC
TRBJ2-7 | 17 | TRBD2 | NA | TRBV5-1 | CASSERRASGSSGEQYF | TGCGCCAGCAGCGAGCGGCGGGCTAGCGGGAGTTCTGGCGAGCAGTACTTC
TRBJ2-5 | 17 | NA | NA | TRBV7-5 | CVRSLVPSTGGGETQYF | TGTGTCAGAAGCTTAGTCCCCTCGACAGGGGGCGGGGAGACCCAGTACTTC
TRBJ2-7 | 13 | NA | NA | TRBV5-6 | CASSLWDSRGQYF | TGTGCCAGCAGCTTGTGGGACTCGAGGGGGCAGTACTTC
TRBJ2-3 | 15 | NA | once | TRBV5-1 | CASSSIPMGTDTQYF | TGCGCCAGCAGCTCCATCCCGATGGGGACAGATACGCAGTATTTT
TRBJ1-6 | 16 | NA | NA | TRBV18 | CASSPGEATARSPLHF | TGTGCCAGCTCACCCGGGGAGGCGACCGCCCGTTCACCCCTCCACTTT
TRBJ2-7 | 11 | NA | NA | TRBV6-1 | CASSSMYEQYF | TGTGCCAGCAGTTCAATGTACGAGCAGTACTTC
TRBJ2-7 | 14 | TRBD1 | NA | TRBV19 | CASSIGTGGYEQYF | TGTGCCAGTAGTATTGGGACAGGGGGCTACGAGCAGTACTTC
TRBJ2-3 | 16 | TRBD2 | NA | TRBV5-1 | CASSLGTSPSTDTQYF | TGCGCCAGCAGCTTAGGGACTAGCCCTAGCACAGATACGCAGTATTTT
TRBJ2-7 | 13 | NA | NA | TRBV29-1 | CSALLGRPYEQYF | TGCAGCGCTCTTCTAGGGCGGCCCTACGAGCAGTACTTC
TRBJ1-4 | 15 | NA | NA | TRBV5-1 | CASSFTGTFEEKLFF | TGCGCCAGCAGCTTCACAGGCACTTTCGAAGAAAAACTGTTTTTT
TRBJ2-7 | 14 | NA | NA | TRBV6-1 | CASSTDPSSYEQYF | TGTGCCAGCAGTACAGACCCCAGCTCCTACGAGCAGTACTTC